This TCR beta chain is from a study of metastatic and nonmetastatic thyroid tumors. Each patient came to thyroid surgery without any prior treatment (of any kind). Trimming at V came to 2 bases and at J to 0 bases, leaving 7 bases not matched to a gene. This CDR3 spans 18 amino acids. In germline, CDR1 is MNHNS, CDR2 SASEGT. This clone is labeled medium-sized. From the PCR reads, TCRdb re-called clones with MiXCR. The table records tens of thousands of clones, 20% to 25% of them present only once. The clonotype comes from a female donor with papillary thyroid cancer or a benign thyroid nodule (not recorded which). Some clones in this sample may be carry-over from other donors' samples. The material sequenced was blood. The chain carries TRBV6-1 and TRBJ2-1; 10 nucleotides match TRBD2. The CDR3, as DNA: TGTGCCAGCAGTGAAAAGGCGTTAGCGGGAGGCTCCTACAATGAGCAGTTCTTC. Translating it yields CASSEKALAGGSYNEQFF.